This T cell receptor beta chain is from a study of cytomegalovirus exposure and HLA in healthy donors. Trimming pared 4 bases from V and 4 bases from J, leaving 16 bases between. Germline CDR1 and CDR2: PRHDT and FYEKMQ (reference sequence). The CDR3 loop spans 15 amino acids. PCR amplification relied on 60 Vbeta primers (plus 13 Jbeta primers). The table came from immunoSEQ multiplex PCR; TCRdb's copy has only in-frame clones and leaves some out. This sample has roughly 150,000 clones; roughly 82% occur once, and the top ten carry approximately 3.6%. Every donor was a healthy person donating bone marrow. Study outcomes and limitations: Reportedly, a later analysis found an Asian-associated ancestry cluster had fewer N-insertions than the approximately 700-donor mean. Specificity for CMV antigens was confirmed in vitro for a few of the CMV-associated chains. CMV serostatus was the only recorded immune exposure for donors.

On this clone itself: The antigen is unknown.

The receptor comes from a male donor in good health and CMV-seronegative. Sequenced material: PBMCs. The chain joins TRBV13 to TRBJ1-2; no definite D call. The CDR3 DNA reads TGTGCCAGCAGCTCGAGCCTTGCGGGCCCCTATGGCTACACCTTC. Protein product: CASSSSLAGPYGYTF. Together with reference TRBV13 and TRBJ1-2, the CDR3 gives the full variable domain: AAGVIQSPRHLIKEKRETATLKCYPIPRHDTVYWYQQGPGQDPQFLISFYEKMQSDKGSIPDRFSAQQFSDYHSELNMSSLELGDSALYFCASSSSLAGPYGYTFGSGTRLTVV.